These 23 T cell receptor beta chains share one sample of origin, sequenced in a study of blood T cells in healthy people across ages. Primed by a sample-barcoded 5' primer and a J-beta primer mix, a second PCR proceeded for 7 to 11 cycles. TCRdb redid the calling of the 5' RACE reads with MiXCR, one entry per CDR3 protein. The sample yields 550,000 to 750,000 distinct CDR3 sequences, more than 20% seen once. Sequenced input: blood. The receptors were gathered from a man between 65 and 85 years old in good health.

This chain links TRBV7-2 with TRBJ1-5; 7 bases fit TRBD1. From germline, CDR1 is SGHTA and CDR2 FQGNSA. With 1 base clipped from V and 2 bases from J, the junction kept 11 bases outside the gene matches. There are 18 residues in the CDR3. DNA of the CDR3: TGTGCCAGCAGCTTAGTTGTGAGGGGGCCCGGGGGCAATCAGCCCCAGCATTTT. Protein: CASSLVVRGPGGNQPQHF.

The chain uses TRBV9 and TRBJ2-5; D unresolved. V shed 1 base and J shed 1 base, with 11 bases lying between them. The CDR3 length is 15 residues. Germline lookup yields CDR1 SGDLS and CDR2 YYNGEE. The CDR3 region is CASSVSGRFQETQYF. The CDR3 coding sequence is TGTGCCAGCAGCGTAAGTGGGCGGTTCCAAGAGACCCAGTACTTC.

This CDR3 reads CASSQDSAGQRLFF. CDR3 sequence (DNA): TGCGCCAGCTCCCAGGACAGCGCGGGACAAAGACTGTTTTTT. The J gene is TRBJ1-4, the V gene TRBV5-1; perhaps TRBD1 as D (6 bases). Per the germline V gene, CDR1 is SGHRS and CDR2 is YFSETQ. This CDR3 has 14 amino acids. V lost 7 bases and J lost 13, with 23 bases in between.

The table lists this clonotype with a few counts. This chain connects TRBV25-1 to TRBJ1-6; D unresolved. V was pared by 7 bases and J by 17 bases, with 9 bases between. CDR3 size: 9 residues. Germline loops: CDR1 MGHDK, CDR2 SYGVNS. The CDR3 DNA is TGTGCCAGCATGTTTTACGTCCACTTT. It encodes CASMFYVHF.

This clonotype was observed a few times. CDR3 region: CASRGQGHEQFF. In DNA form, the CDR3 reads TGTGCCAGCAGGGGACAGGGCCATGAGCAGTTCTTC. The rearrangement links TRBV28 to TRBJ2-5, with 9 bases that match TRBD1. The end of the DNA aligns better with TRBJ2-1, so the J call may be wrong. The CDR3 runs 12 residues. Per germline, CDR1 MDHEN and CDR2 SYDVKM.

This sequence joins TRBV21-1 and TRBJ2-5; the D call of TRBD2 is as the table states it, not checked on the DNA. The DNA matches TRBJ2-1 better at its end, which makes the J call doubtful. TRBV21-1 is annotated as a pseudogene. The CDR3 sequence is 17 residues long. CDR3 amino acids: CASSSVSRASGSDEQFF. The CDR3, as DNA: TGTGCCAGCAGCAGCGTCAGTAGGGCTAGCGGGAGTGATGAGCAGTTCTTC.

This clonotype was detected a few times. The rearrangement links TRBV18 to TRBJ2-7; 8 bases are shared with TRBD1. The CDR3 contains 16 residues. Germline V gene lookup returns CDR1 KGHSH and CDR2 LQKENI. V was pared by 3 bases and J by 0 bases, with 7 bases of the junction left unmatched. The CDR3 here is CASSPSGQGGSYEQYF. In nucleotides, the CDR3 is TGTGCCAGCTCACCGTCTGGACAGGGTGGCTCCTACGAGCAGTACTTC.

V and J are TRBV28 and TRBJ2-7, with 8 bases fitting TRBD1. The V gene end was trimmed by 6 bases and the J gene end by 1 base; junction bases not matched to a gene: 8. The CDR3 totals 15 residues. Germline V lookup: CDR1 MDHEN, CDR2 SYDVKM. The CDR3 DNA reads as TGTGCCAGCAGCCTCAGGGGGCGCGTGTCCTACGAGCAGTACTTC. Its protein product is CASSLRGRVSYEQYF.

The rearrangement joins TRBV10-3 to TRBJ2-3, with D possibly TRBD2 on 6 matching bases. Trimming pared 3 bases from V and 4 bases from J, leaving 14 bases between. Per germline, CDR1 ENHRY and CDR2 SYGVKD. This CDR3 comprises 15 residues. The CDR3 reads CAISDEAGGADTQYF. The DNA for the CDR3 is TGTGCCATCAGTGACGAGGCCGGCGGGGCAGATACGCAGTATTTT.

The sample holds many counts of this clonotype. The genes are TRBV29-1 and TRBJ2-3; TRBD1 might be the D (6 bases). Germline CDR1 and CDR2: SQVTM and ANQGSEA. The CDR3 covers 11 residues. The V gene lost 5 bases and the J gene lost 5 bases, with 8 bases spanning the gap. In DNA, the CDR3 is TGCAGCGTTTGGACAGTAGATACGCAGTATTTT. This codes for CSVWTVDTQYF.

The CDR3 nucleotides read TGCAGTGCTAGACCCGGACTAACAGATACGCAGTATTTT. Protein sequence: CSARPGLTDTQYF. The chain combines TRBV20-1 with TRBJ2-3; D might be TRBD2 (6 bases). The CDR3 is 13 amino acids. Germline CDR1 is DFQATT and CDR2 is SNEGSKA (reference sequence). V lost 2 bases and J lost 3, with 9 bases in between.

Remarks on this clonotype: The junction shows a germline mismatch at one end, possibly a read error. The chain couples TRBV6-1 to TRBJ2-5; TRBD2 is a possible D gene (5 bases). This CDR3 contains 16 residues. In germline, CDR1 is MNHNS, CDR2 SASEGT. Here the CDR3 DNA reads TGTGCCAGCAGTGAAGGGTGGTCTAGCCCCCAAGGGACCCAGTACTTC. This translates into CASSEGWSSPQGTQYF.

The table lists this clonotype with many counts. The CDR3 DNA reads as TGTGCCAGCAGTTTCGGGGCGGGGGAGCTGTTTTTT. It codes for CASSFGAGELFF. J is TRBJ2-2 and V is TRBV12-3 or TRBV12-4; TRBD1 or TRBD2 may be the D gene (5 bases each). The V gene lost 3 bases and the J gene lost 8 bases, with 7 bases spanning the gap. The CDR3 contains 12 residues.

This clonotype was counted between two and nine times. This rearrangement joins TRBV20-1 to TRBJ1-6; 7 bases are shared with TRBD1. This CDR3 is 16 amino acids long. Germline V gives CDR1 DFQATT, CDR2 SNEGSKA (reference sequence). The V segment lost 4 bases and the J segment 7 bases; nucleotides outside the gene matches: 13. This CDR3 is CSATQTGTTNNSPLHF. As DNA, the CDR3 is TGCAGTGCTACTCAGACAGGGACTACGAACAATTCACCCCTCCACTTT.

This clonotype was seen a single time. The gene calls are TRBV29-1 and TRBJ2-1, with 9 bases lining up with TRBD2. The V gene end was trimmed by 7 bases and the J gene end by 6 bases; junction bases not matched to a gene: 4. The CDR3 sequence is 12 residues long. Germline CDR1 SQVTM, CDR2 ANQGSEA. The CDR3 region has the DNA TGCAGCGCTTCGACTAGCGGCAATGAGCAGTTCTTC. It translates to CSASTSGNEQFF.

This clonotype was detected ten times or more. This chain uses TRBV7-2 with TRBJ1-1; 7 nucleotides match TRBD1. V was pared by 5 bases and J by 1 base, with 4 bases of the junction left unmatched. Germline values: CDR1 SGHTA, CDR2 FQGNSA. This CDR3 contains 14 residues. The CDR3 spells CASSLGTANTEAFF. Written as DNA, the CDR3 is TGTGCCAGCAGCCTCGGGACAGCGAACACTGAAGCTTTCTTT.

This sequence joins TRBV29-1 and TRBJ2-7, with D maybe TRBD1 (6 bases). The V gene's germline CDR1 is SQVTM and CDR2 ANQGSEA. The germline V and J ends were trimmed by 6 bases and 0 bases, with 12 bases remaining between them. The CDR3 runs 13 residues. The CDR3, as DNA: TGCAGCGTGACAGGACAGAGCTCCTACGAGCAGTACTTC. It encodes CSVTGQSSYEQYF.

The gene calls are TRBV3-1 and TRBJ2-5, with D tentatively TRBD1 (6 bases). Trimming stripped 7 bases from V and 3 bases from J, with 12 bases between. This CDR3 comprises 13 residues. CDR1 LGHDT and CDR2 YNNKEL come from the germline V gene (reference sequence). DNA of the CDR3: TGTGCCAGCACCTTTTACAGGGAAGAGACCCAGTACTTC. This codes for CASTFYREETQYF.

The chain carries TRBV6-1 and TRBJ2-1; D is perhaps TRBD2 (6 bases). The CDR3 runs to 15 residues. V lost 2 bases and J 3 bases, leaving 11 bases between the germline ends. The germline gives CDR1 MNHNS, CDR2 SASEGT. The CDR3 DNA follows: TGTGCCAGCAGTGAACCGGGAGAGCTCTACAATGAGCAGTTCTTC. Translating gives CASSEPGELYNEQFF.

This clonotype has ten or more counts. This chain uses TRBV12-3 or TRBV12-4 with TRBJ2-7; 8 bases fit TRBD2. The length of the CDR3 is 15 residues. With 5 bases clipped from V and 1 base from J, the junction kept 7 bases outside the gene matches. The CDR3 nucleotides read TGTGCCAGCAGTGACGCGGGAGGCCAATCCTACGAGCAGTACTTC. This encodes CASSDAGGQSYEQYF.

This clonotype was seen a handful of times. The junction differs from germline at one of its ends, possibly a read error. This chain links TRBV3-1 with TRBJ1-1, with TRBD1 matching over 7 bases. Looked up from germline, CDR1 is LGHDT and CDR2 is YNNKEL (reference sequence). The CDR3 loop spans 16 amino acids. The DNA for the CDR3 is TGTGCCAGCAGCCAATTATGGGGCAGGGGGAACTCTGAAGCTTTCTTT. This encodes CASSQLWGRGNSEAFF.

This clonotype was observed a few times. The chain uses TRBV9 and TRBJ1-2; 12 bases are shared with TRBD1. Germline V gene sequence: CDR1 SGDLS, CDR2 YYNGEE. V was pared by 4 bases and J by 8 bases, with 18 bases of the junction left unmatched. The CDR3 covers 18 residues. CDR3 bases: TGTGCCAGCAGCAACCGGGACAGGGGGCCCTCTGGGCGCTACGGCTACACCTTC. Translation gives CASSNRDRGPSGRYGYTF.

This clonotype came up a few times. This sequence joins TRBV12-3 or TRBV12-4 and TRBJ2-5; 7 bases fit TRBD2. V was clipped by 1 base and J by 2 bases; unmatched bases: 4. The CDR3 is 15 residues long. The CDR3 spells CASSLGGGWQETQYF. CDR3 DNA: TGTGCCAGCAGTTTAGGGGGGGGTTGGCAAGAGACCCAGTACTTC.